These 18 T cell receptor beta chains were all obtained from the same sample, sequenced in a study of response to subunit inactivated influenza vaccine. TCRdb reanalysed the RT-PCR reads using MiXCR and keeps one entry per CDR3 protein. The sample has roughly 540,000 distinct CDR3 sequences, around 25% seen once; the top ten hold approximately 3%. These data were also reused for a study on T cells expressing NK-cell markers. Per that study: Generation of TCR beta cDNA was performed by 5'RACE template switching incorporating UMIs.

Specimen: CD4+ T cells sorted from PBMCs, collected less than 13 days after vaccination. These receptors were obtained from a man in his forties or fifties who received an inactivated influenza vaccine.

V usage is TRBV20-1 and J usage is TRBJ2-5; maybe TRBD2 (6 bases). Germline V gives CDR1 DFQATT, CDR2 SNEGSKA (reference sequence). The CDR3 spans 14 residues. With 0 bases removed from V and 2 bases from J, the gap between germline ends came to 10 bases. The CDR3 DNA reads as TGCAGTGCTAGAGAGGGGGGACGACAAGAGACCCAGTACTTC. Encoded protein: CSAREGGRQETQYF.

This chain connects TRBV12-3 or TRBV12-4 to TRBJ2-2, with D hard to call. Trimming cost V 2 bases and J 6 bases, with 4 bases left between them. The CDR3 totals 12 residues. CDR3 DNA: TGTGCCAGCAGTTTAATTTCCGGGGAGCTGTTTTTT. Its translation: CASSLISGELFF.

This clonotype appeared a few times. The genes are TRBV2 and TRBJ2-7, with 7 positions matching TRBD1. CDR3 length: 14 amino acids. Germline loops: CDR1 SNHLY, CDR2 FYNNEI. Trimming removed 3 bases from V and 7 bases from J; junction bases left unmatched: 9. The CDR3 region has the DNA TGTGCCAGCAGTGATCCGACAGGGACGGGGGAGCAGTACTTC. It is translated as CASSDPTGTGEQYF.

The sample holds a few counts of this clonotype. The J gene is TRBJ2-3, the V gene TRBV20-1; 12 bases align to TRBD2. V lost 5 bases and J lost 3; bases outside the gene matches: 9. CDR1 and CDR2 (germline): DFQATT, SNEGSKA (reference sequence). The CDR3 consists of 16 residues. The CDR3 region is CSAELAGGPNTDTQYF. The CDR3 bases are TGCAGTGCTGAGCTAGCGGGAGGGCCTAATACAGATACGCAGTATTTT.

This clonotype was observed a handful of times. The chain carries TRBV5-1 and TRBJ2-1; D gene ambiguous. Germline V lookup: CDR1 SGHRS, CDR2 YFSETQ. The CDR3 has 17 amino acids. The ends were cut back, 0 bases at V and 9 bases at J, with 22 bases in the middle. The CDR3 loop reads CASSLVIRAGRRTEQFF. The CDR3 nucleotides read TGCGCCAGCAGCTTGGTTATTCGAGCAGGTAGGCGAACTGAGCAGTTCTTC. The full variable domain, with the rest looked up from reference TRBV5-1 and TRBJ2-1, is KAGVTQTPRYLIKTRGQQVTLSCSPISGHRSVSWYQQTPGQGLQFLFEYFSETQRNKGNFPGRFSGRQFSNSRSEMNVSTLELGDSALYLCASSLVIRAGRRTEQFFGPGTRLTVL.

This clonotype came up a few times. The chain links TRBV7-8 to TRBJ2-1; D not resolved. Germline CDR1 and CDR2: SGHVS and FQNEAQ. V was trimmed by 8 bases and J by 10 bases, leaving 12 bases between them. The CDR3 extends over 11 amino acids. The CDR3 spells CASRASFEQFF. CDR3 DNA sequence: TGTGCCAGCCGGGCCTCCTTCGAGCAGTTCTTC.

The chain employs TRBV5-6 and TRBJ2-2; D tentatively fits TRBD1 or TRBD2 (5 bases each). The germline V and J ends were trimmed by 4 bases and 3 bases, with 13 bases remaining between them. CDR1 is SGHDT and CDR2 is YYEEEE in the germline V gene. This CDR3 contains 15 residues. CDR3 residues: CASSPRDGYTGELFF. The CDR3 DNA follows: TGTGCCAGCAGCCCCCGGGACGGTTACACCGGGGAGCTGTTTTTT.

This clonotype was counted between two and nine times. This sequence joins TRBV9 and TRBJ2-5; 7 bases are shared with TRBD2. The CDR3 length is 15 residues. J gave up 3 bases and V 3 bases, and 8 bases lay outside the gene matches. Germline V gene data show CDR1 as SGDLS and CDR2 as YYNGEE. In DNA form, the CDR3 reads TGTGCCAGCAGCGCCACCGGGACTACAAAAGAGACCCAGTACTTC. Protein product: CASSATGTTKETQYF.

The chain combines TRBV5-1 with TRBJ2-1, with a tentative D call TRBD2 (5 bases). The V gene's germline CDR1 is SGHRS and CDR2 YFSETQ. With 0 bases removed from V and 5 bases from J, the gap between germline ends came to 12 bases. There are 15 residues in the CDR3. Here the CDR3 reads CASSLVGRVDNEQFF. Written as DNA, the CDR3 is TGCGCCAGCAGCTTGGTAGGGCGGGTCGACAATGAGCAGTTCTTC.

The CDR3 DNA sequence: TGTGCCTGGAGTGTAAACTACGAGCAGTACTTC. Its protein product is CAWSVNYEQYF. The chain is built from TRBV30 and TRBJ2-7; no clear D. V was trimmed by 0 bases and J by 3 bases, leaving 3 bases between them. Per germline, CDR1 GTSNPN and CDR2 SVGIG (reference sequence). This CDR3 contains 11 residues.

This clonotype was picked up a small number of times. V and J are TRBV5-5 and TRBJ1-1; D is unclear. The CDR3 is 14 residues long. With 4 bases removed from V and 1 base from J, the gap between germline ends came to 11 bases. Germline-derived CDR1 and CDR2 are SGHKS and YYEKEE (reference sequence). The CDR3 nucleotides read TGTGCCAGCAGCATGAATGCGGGGAACACTGAAGCTTTCTTT. Translated: CASSMNAGNTEAFF.

This clonotype showed up just a few times. The V and J genes are TRBV6-1 and TRBJ1-4; perhaps TRBD1 as D (6 bases). Trimming removed 9 bases from V and 5 bases from J, with 22 bases in between. The length of the CDR3 is 16 residues. Germline assignment: CDR1 MNHNS and CDR2 SASEGT. The CDR3 here is CASRHTTGRANEKLFF. CDR3 DNA: TGTGCCAGTCGCCACACAACAGGGAGGGCAAATGAAAAACTGTTTTTT.

A few counts support this clonotype. This chain connects TRBV6-1 to TRBJ1-2; 11 bases map to TRBD1. The germline gives CDR1 MNHNS, CDR2 SASEGT. This CDR3 has 14 residues. V was clipped by 6 bases and J by 8 bases; unmatched bases: 8. The CDR3 region is CASSRDRGAEGYTF. The CDR3 coding sequence is TGTGCCAGCAGCCGGGACAGGGGGGCGGAAGGCTACACCTTC.

The chain has TRBV20-1 and TRBJ1-5; 8 bases map to TRBD1. This CDR3 has 14 residues. With 6 bases clipped from V and 6 bases from J, the junction kept 10 bases outside the gene matches. Germline V CDR1 and CDR2: DFQATT, SNEGSKA (reference sequence). The CDR3 sequence: CSAIQGDLGQPQHF. CDR3 DNA: TGCAGTGCCATACAGGGGGATTTGGGTCAGCCCCAGCATTTT.

In this sample, this clonotype turned up once. The chain employs TRBV19 and TRBJ2-7, with D possibly being TRBD1 or TRBD2 (5 bases each). Trimming pared 3 bases from V and 3 bases from J, leaving 9 bases between. CDR3 length: 13 amino acids. Germline lookup yields CDR1 LNHDA and CDR2 SQIVND (reference sequence). The CDR3 DNA sequence: TGTGCCAGTAGTATCCGGGGCAACTACGAGCAGTACTTC. Its translation: CASSIRGNYEQYF.

Concerning this clonotype: A much bigger clone sits one base away, suggesting this may be a read error. CDR3: CSVPSHKETQYF. The CDR3 DNA reads as TGCAGCGTCCCTAGCCACAAAGAGACCCAGTACTTC. The chain carries TRBV29-1 and TRBJ2-5; perhaps TRBD2 as D (5 bases). The V end lost 6 bases, the J end lost 3 bases, and 11 bases lay between the germline ends. CDR1 and CDR2 from the germline V gene are SQVTM and ANQGSEA. The CDR3 runs 12 residues.

V and J are TRBV28 and TRBJ2-5; the D is unclear. Germline CDR1 and CDR2: MDHEN and SYDVKM. V lost 7 bases and J 5 bases, leaving 5 bases between the germline ends. The CDR3 is made up of 10 amino acids. The CDR3 sequence is CASMGETQYF. The CDR3 DNA sequence: TGTGCCAGCATGGGGGAGACCCAGTACTTC.

This clonotype was detected ten times or more. This chain connects TRBV9 to TRBJ2-1; 13 positions match TRBD2. V shed 3 bases and J 7 bases; nucleotides not matched to a gene: 4. The CDR3 consists of 15 residues. Per germline, CDR1 SGDLS and CDR2 YYNGEE. The CDR3 sequence is CASSGGTSGVNEQFF. The CDR3 DNA follows: TGTGCCAGCAGCGGCGGGACTAGCGGGGTGAATGAGCAGTTCTTC.